The present entry profiles one T cell receptor beta chain with its context. TCR beta rearrangements were amplified from peripheral blood genomic DNA. A mixed TRB-A/B primer pool amplified rearranged TRB by multiplex touch-down PCR. TCRdb independently ran MiXCR on the multiplex PCR reads; one entry per CDR3 protein. The profile shows more than 6,000 distinct CDR3 sequences, roughly 22% of them singletons. This sample stems from a study of T cell repertoires in aging, cancer and after chemotherapy. Germline trimming cut 2 bases from V and 12 bases from J; bases unmatched to any gene: 10. Germline V gene sequence: CDR1 LGHNA, CDR2 YNFKEQ. The CDR3 covers 14 residues.

Input material: blood. The TCR sequence derives from a human donor with a blood cancer. This sequence joins TRBV4-2 and TRBJ2-4; 7 positions match TRBD1. The CDR3 nucleotides are TGTGCCAGCAGCCAATCGGGTGGGACAGTCTCTCAGTACTTC. This gives the protein CASSQSGGTVSQYF.